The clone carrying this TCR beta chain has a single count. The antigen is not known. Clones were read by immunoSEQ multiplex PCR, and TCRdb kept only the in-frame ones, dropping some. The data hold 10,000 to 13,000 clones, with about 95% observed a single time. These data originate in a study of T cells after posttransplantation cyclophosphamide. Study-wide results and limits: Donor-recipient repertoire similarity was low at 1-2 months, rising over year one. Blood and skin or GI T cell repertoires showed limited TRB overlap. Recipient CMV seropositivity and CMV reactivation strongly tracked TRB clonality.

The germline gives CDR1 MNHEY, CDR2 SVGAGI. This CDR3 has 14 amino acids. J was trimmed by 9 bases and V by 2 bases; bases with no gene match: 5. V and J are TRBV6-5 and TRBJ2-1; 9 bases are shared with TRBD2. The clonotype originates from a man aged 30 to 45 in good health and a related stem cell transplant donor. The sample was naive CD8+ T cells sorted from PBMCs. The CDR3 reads CASSYGLAGTEQFF. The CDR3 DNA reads TGTGCCAGCAGTTACGGGCTAGCGGGGACTGAGCAGTTCTTC.